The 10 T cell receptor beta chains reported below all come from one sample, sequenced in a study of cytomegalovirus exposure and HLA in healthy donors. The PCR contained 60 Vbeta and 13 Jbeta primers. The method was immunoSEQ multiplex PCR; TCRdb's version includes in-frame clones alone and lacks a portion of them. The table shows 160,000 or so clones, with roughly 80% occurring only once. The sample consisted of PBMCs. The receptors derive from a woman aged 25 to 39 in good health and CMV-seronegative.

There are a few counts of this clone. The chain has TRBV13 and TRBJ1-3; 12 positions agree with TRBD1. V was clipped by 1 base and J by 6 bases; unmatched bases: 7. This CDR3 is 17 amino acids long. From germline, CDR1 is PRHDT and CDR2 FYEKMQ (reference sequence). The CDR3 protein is CASSLAYEGQGANTIYF. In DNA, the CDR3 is TGTGCCAGCAGCTTAGCCTATGAGGGACAGGGGGCAAACACCATATATTTT. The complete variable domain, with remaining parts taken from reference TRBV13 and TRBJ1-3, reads AAGVIQSPRHLIKEKRETATLKCYPIPRHDTVYWYQQGPGQDPQFLISFYEKMQSDKGSIPDRFSAQQFSDYHSELNMSSLELGDSALYFCASSLAYEGQGANTIYFGEGSWLTVV.

The CDR3 region has the DNA TGCGCCAGCAGCTTGGAGGGTAGCGGAGATACGCAGTATTTT. Translating it yields CASSLEGSGDTQYF. V and J are TRBV5-1 and TRBJ2-3; TRBD2 is a possible D gene (6 bases). Germline assignment: CDR1 SGHRS and CDR2 YFSETQ. This CDR3 has 14 residues. Trimming shortened V by 0 bases and J by 5 bases, and 10 bases separated the two germline ends. Looking up the rest from reference TRBV5-1 and TRBJ2-3 gives the full variable domain: KAGVTQTPRYLIKTRGQQVTLSCSPISGHRSVSWYQQTPGQGLQFLFEYFSETQRNKGNFPGRFSGRQFSNSRSEMNVSTLELGDSALYLCASSLEGSGDTQYFGPGTRLTVL.

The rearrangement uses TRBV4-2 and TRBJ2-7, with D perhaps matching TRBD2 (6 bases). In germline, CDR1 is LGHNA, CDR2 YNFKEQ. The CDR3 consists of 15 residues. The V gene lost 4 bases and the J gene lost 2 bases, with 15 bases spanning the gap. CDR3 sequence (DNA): TGTGCCAGCAGCCCCCGGGACTCAGGAACCTACGAGCAGTACTTC. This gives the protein CASSPRDSGTYEQYF.

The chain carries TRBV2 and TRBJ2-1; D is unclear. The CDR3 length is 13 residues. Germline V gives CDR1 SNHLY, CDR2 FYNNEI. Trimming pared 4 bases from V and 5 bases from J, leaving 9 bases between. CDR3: CASSANSDNEQFF. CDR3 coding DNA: TGTGCCAGCAGTGCGAACAGTGACAATGAGCAGTTCTTC.

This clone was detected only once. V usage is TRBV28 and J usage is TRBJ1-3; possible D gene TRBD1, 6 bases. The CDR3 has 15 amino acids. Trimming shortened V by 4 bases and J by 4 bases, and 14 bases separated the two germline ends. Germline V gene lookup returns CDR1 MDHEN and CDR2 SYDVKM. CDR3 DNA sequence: TGTGCCAGCAGTTCCCTGGGGGGGCTAGGAAACACCATATATTTT. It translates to CASSSLGGLGNTIYF.

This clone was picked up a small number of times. The CDR3 DNA sequence: TGTGCCAGCAGCCCGTTATCGGACAGGGGTGGTGGCTACACCTTC. This translates into CASSPLSDRGGGYTF. This chain joins TRBV5-8 and TRBJ1-2, with 9 bases matching TRBD1. The length of the CDR3 is 15 residues. With V trimmed by 4 bases and J by 7 bases, 11 bases remained unmatched. Germline lookup yields CDR1 SGHTS and CDR2 YDEGEE.

The CDR3 region is CSASNTEAFF. The CDR3, as DNA: TGCAGTGCCTCTAACACTGAAGCTTTCTTT. V is TRBV20-1 and J is TRBJ1-1; no firm D call. The CDR3 contains 10 residues. V was trimmed by 6 bases and J by 2 bases, leaving 4 bases between them. The V gene's germline CDR1 is DFQATT and CDR2 SNEGSKA (reference sequence).

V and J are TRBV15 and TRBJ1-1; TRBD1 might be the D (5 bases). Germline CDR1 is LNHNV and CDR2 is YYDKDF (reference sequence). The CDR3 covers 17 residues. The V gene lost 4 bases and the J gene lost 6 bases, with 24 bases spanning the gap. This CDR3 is CATSIYGGGKLVAEAFF. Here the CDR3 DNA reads TGTGCCACCAGCATTTACGGGGGTGGGAAATTAGTGGCTGAAGCTTTCTTT.

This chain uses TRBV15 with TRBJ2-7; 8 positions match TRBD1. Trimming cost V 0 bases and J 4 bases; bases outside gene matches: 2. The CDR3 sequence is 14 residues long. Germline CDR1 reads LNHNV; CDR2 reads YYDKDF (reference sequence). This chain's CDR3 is CATSREQGEYEQYF. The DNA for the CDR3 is TGTGCCACCAGCAGAGAACAGGGGGAGTACGAGCAGTACTTC.

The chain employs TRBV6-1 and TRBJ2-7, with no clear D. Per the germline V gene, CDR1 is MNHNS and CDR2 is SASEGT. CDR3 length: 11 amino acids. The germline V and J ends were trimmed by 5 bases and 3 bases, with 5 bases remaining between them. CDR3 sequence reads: CASSMSYEQYF. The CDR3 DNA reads TGTGCCAGCAGTATGAGCTACGAGCAGTACTTC.